These 15 T cell receptor beta chains share one sample of origin, sequenced in a study of blood T cell repertoires in COVID-19. Some clones are missing from TCRdb's copy, which holds only in-frame ones; the method was immunoSEQ multiplex PCR. The table lists 150,000 to 200,000 clones, about 89% of them singletons. Specimen: peripheral blood. These receptors originate from a man between 65 and 85 years old with acute or convalescent COVID-19.

The chain combines TRBV24-1 with TRBJ2-1; 8 bases line up with TRBD1. Losses at the gene ends were 2 bases for V and 7 bases for J; bases not matched to a gene: 12. CDR3 length: 17 amino acids. Looked up from germline, CDR1 is KGHDR and CDR2 is SFDVKD. CDR3 bases: TGTGCCACCAGTGATTCCCGCGAGACAGGGGCCAATAATGAGCAGTTCTTC. Its translation: CATSDSRETGANNEQFF.

V usage is TRBV5-1 and J usage is TRBJ2-3; weak D call: TRBD2 (6 bases). Germline V gene data show CDR1 as SGHRS and CDR2 as YFSETQ. This CDR3 has 14 residues. V was clipped by 1 base and J by 1 base, with 7 bases between them. The CDR3 DNA reads as TGCGCCAGCAGCTTGCCTAGCGGCACAGATACGCAGTATTTT. As protein: CASSLPSGTDTQYF.

This rearrangement joins TRBV12-3 or TRBV12-4 to TRBJ2-7, with 7 bases fitting TRBD2. J gave up 7 bases and V 2 bases, and 5 bases lay outside the gene matches. The CDR3 contains 13 residues. CDR3 amino acids: CASSLSWTREQYF. The CDR3 DNA is TGTGCCAGCAGTTTATCCTGGACTAGGGAGCAGTACTTC.

The CDR3 reads CASSVDSFSGNTIYF. CDR3 bases: TGTGCCAGCAGCGTAGACAGTTTCTCTGGAAACACCATATATTTT. The chain uses TRBV9 and TRBJ1-3; D is ambiguous. The CDR3 length is 15 residues. Looked up from germline, CDR1 is SGDLS and CDR2 is YYNGEE. Trimming took off 0 bases at V and 0 bases at J, with 7 bases between the two ends.

With regard to this clone: The same CDR3 also results from other DNA sequences found in this sample. The rearrangement links TRBV4-3 to TRBJ1-1; the D gene is possibly TRBD1 (5 bases). The germline V gene has CDR1 LGHNA and CDR2 YSLEER. The CDR3 sequence is 14 residues long. V was cut by 2 bases and J by 1 base, with 8 bases left in between. CDR3 region: CASSQTGGNTEAFF. As DNA, the CDR3 is TGCGCCAGCAGCCAAACCGGGGGGAACACTGAAGCTTTCTTT.

The rearrangement uses TRBV11-2 and TRBJ1-2; tentative D call: TRBD1 (5 bases). This CDR3 region has 13 residues. CDR1 is SGHAT and CDR2 is FQNNGV in the germline V gene. Trimming pared 3 bases from V and 1 base from J, leaving 6 bases between. DNA for the CDR3: TGTGCCAGCAGCTTGGGACTTAACTATGGCTACACCTTC. Protein sequence: CASSLGLNYGYTF.

The chain uses TRBV2 and TRBJ1-6; the D gene is possibly TRBD1 (6 bases). Deletions cut 4 bases from V and 6 bases from J, with 16 bases between. The CDR3 is 16 amino acids. CDR1 and CDR2 (germline): SNHLY, FYNNEI. CDR3 region: CASSGSQGRVNSPLHF. The CDR3 bases are TGTGCCAGCAGTGGGAGTCAGGGGCGAGTTAATTCACCCCTCCACTTT. The full variable domain, rest sourced from reference TRBV2 and TRBJ1-6, is EPEVTQTPSHQVTQMGQEVILRCVPISNHLYFYWYRQILGQKVEFLVSFYNNEISEKSEIFDDQFSVERPDGSNFTLKIRSTKLEDSAMYFCASSGSQGRVNSPLHFGNGTRLTVT.

About this clone itself: Other DNA sequences in this sample translate to the same CDR3. The CDR3 DNA follows: TGTGCCAGCAGCTTAAGGGGAGGTCAGCCCCAGCATTTT. This translates into CASSLRGGQPQHF. The chain combines TRBV7-3 with TRBJ1-5; D unclear. The ends were cut back, 1 base at V and 6 bases at J, with 7 bases in the middle. Germline V gives CDR1 SGHTA, CDR2 FQGTGA. CDR3 length: 13 residues.

The gene calls are TRBV4-1 and TRBJ1-4; 9 nucleotides align to TRBD1. This CDR3 is built from 15 residues. Germline lookup yields CDR1 MGHRA and CDR2 YSYEKL. The V segment lost 0 bases and the J segment 7 bases; nucleotides outside the gene matches: 3. This chain's CDR3 is CASSQEGTGSEKLFF. The CDR3 DNA reads as TGCGCCAGCAGCCAAGAGGGGACAGGGAGTGAAAAACTGTTTTTT.

The chain couples TRBV9 to TRBJ2-3, with D perhaps TRBD2 (6 bases). The V gene's germline CDR1 is SGDLS and CDR2 YYNGEE. Between the trimmed V and J ends, which lost 3 bases and 2 bases, there was a span of 16 bases. This CDR3 comprises 16 residues. The CDR3 spells CASSESIADYTDTQYF. CDR3 nucleotide sequence: TGTGCCAGCAGCGAATCCATAGCGGACTACACAGATACGCAGTATTTT.

The V call is TRBV27, the J call TRBJ2-5, with TRBD1 identical over 10 bases. The CDR3 runs to 15 residues. Germline V gene sequence: CDR1 MNHEY, CDR2 SMNVEV (reference sequence). The V and J ends lost 5 bases and 6 bases, in that order; junction bases with no gene match: 9. The CDR3 sequence: CASSPGTGVSQTQYF. For the CDR3, the DNA is TGTGCCAGCAGTCCCGGGACAGGGGTCTCACAGACCCAGTACTTC.

The genes are TRBV2 and TRBJ1-5; 11 nucleotides align to TRBD1. CDR3 length: 15 residues. The J segment lost 7 bases and the V segment lost 8 bases, leaving 10 bases of the junction unmatched. Germline CDR1 reads SNHLY; CDR2 reads FYNNEI. CDR3 residues: CASPEGQGARQPQHF. CDR3 sequence (DNA): TGTGCCAGCCCCGAAGGACAGGGGGCGCGACAGCCCCAGCATTTT.

This chain joins TRBV4-1 and TRBJ2-7, with TRBD2 identical over 13 bases. J lost 5 bases, V lost 4 bases, and 8 bases had no gene match. The CDR3 is 16 residues long. Looked up from germline, CDR1 is MGHRA and CDR2 is YSYEKL. CDR3 residues: CASSPKLAGGPNEQYF. CDR3 bases: TGCGCCAGCAGCCCCAAACTAGCGGGAGGGCCTAACGAGCAGTACTTC.

The J gene is TRBJ2-5, the V gene TRBV6-5; TRBD2 aligns across 9 bases. Germline assignment: CDR1 MNHEY and CDR2 SVGAGI. The CDR3 sequence is 15 residues long. After removal of 7 bases from V and 5 bases from J, the junction contained 11 bases not matched to a gene. CDR3 protein: CASTPLGSGGETQYF. DNA for the CDR3: TGTGCCAGCACCCCCTTGGGCAGCGGGGGGGAGACCCAGTACTTC.

The J gene is TRBJ1-4, the V gene TRBV24-1; the D gene is possibly TRBD1 (5 bases). V shed 2 bases and J shed 1 base, with 7 bases lying between them. The CDR3 has 15 residues. Germline V CDR1 and CDR2: KGHDR, SFDVKD. CDR3 residues: CATSDSGGTNEKLFF. In DNA, the CDR3 is TGTGCCACCAGTGATTCGGGGGGAACTAATGAAAAACTGTTTTTT.